This T cell receptor beta chain appears in the sequencing data of a study of cytotoxic CD8 clonotypes in ibrutinib-treated CLL (dated by TCRdb to about 2021). Turning to the overall study: The cohort included around 15 treatment-naive and roughly 10 relapsed/refractory patients; roughly 17 were IGHV unmutated. Partial responses were observed in 24 patients and complete responses in 2; after a median follow-up of around 68 months, remission was maintained in approximately 14 patients and progression was observed in some twelve. Response samples were obtained after a median of approximately twelve months of treatment, with a range of roughly 6 to 40 months. On average, each sample had a few hundred thousand productive templates and roughly 95,000 productive rearrangements. Longitudinal samples were available for about 30% of the 86 trial participants. Cryopreserved peripheral blood mononuclear cells were obtained before treatment, at response, and at either sustained remission or disease progression. Patients were still on ibrutinib when every remission and progressive disease sample was collected.

Results the study describes overall, beyond this receptor: An increase in clonality was observed at ibrutinib response, with clonality remaining stable during sustained remission and falling back toward baseline at progression. At baseline, clonality was higher than in age-matched healthy donors and showed a strong correlation with circulating CD8+ T-cell counts. Public clonotypes were rare and either shrank or stayed stable during treatment, and the rise in clonality at ibrutinib response reflected expansion of private clonotypes. Sampling times were not matched between sustained-remission and progressing patients, and lymph node repertoires were not studied.

A MiSeq instrument was used for deep resolution sequencing, which targeted depths ranging from 1 in 1 million up to 1 in 200,000 T cells, with coverage averaging 10x for each clonotype. The immunoSEQ hsTCRB Kit was used to generate the TCR beta libraries. Turning to the authors' computational methods: The data were analyzed with ImmunoSEQ Analyzer and ImmunoSEQ Data Assistant, and V, D and J gene assignments followed IMGT definitions. Clonality, with values ranging from 0 to 1, was calculated as one minus the normalized Shannon entropy of productive rearrangement frequencies. Only overrepresented clonotypes making up at least 0.05% of each patient's repertoire were included in the public clonotype analysis. Roughly 13 age-matched healthy donor repertoires from immuneACCESS served as clonality controls. The table comes from immuneACCESS by way of TCRdb, which keeps in-frame sequences with V and J called. Part of the clones is missing from these tables; in studies checked, under half for an unresolved V gene and the rest for unknown reasons. The V and J calls and clone size are taken from that table; D and trimming were inferred from the DNA. This sample holds fewer than 30,000 clones; about two thirds were observed only once. The ten largest clones represent 28% of the sample.

For this clone: Its antigen specificity is not known. One base away there is no much larger clone; base qualities are not given.

The CDR3 sequence holds 14 residues, the cysteine and phenylalanine included. Only CDR3 DNA remains: 42 bases, in frame from the first base. The V end gives up 5 bases and the J end 4 bases, leaving 3 bases in the junction not matched to a gene. CDR1 and CDR2 (SEHNR, FQNEAQ) derive from the germline V gene (reference sequence). The intended sense of this specimen's time point label: 24 months on ibrutinib. For TCR beta library preparation, roughly 2 micrograms of genomic DNA was extracted from cryopreserved PBMCs. High-throughput TCR beta sequencing was performed on longitudinal blood samples from CLL patients receiving ibrutinib monotherapy. The patients took part in an open-label, single-center phase 2 trial of ibrutinib monotherapy.

The rearrangement combines TRBV7-9 with TRBJ2-2, with 8 bases matching TRBD1. Material: PBMCs, obtained after 24 months of ibrutinib treatment. The sequence was collected from a human donor with chronic lymphocytic leukemia. The CDR3 corresponds to CASSKDRATGELFF. The DNA sequence reads TGTGCCAGCAGCAAGGACAGGGCCACCGGGGAGCTGTTTTTT.